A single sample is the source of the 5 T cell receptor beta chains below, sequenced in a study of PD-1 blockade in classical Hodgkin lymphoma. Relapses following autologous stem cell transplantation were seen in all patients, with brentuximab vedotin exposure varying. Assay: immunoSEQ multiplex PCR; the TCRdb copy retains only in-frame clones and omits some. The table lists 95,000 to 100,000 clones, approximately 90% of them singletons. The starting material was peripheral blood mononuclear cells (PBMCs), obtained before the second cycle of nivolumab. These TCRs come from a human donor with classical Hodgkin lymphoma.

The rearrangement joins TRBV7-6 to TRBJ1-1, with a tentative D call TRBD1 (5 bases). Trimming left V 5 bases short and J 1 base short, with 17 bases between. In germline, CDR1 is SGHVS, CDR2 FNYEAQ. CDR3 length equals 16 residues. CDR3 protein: CASSPTHYQGNTEAFF. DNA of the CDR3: TGTGCCAGCAGCCCAACTCATTATCAGGGGAACACTGAAGCTTTCTTT.

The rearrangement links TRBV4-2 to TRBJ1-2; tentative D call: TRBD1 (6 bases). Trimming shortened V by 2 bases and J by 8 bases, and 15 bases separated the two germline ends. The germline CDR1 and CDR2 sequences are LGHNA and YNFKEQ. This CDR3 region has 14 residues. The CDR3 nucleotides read TGTGCCAGCAGCCAACTTTCAACAGGGTCCGGCTACACCTTC. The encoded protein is CASSQLSTGSGYTF.

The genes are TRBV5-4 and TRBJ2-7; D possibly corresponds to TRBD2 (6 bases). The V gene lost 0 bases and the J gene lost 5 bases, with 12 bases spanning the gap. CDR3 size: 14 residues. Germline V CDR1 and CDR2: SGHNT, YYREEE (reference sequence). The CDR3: CASSLGGRRDEQYF. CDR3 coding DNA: TGTGCCAGCAGCTTGGGGGGAAGGAGGGACGAGCAGTACTTC. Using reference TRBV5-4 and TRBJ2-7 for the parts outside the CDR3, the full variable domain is ETGVTQSPTHLIKTRGQQVTLRCSSQSGHNTVSWYQQALGQGPQFIFQYYREEENGRGNFPPRFSGLQFPNYSSELNVNALELDDSALYLCASSLGGRRDEQYFGPGTRLTVT.

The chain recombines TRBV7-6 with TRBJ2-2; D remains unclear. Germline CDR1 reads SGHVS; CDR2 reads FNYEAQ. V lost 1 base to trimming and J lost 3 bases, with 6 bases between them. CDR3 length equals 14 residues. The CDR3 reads CASSLVRDTGELFF. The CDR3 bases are TGTGCCAGCAGCTTAGTGCGAGACACCGGGGAGCTGTTTTTT.

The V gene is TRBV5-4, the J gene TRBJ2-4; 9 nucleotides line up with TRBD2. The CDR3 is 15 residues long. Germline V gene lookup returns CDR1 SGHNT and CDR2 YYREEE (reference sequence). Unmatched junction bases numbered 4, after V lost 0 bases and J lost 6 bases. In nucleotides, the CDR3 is TGTGCCAGCAGCTTGGAGGCGGGGGGGCGAAACATTCAGTACTTC. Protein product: CASSLEAGGRNIQYF.